This T cell receptor (beta chain) was captured by sequencing in a study of T cell responses to AZD1222 COVID-19 vaccine. Only in-frame clones appear in the TCRdb table, and some are missing; sequencing was by immunoSEQ multiplex PCR. The sample includes about 70,000 clones, approximately 81% of them seen just once. Germline V gene sequence: CDR1 KGHDR, CDR2 SFDVKD. The junction had 5 bases not matched to a gene; V was cut back by 6 bases and J by 7 bases. The CDR3 is 15 amino acids. This receptor was taken from an adult in good health. Sequencing used peripheral blood, obtained on day 0 of AZD1222 vaccination. The chain combines TRBV24-1 with TRBJ2-2; TRBD1 matches 12 bases. The CDR3 protein is CATSTGQGAGGELFF. The CDR3 bases are TGTGCCACCAGTACGGGACAGGGGGCTGGCGGGGAGCTGTTTTTT.